A selection of T cell receptor beta chains follows, all from one sample in a study of technical replicates of blood from a handful of donors. Profiling relied on immunoSEQ multiplex PCR, and the TCRdb table lists in-frame clones only, not all of them. The table includes around 30,000 clones, about 92% detected once. Source material: PBMCs. These TCRs come from a human donor in good health. Some clones in this sample may be carry-over from other donors' samples. Both conserved end residues are part of each CDR3. The order of the fields is CDR3 protein, CDR3 DNA, CDR3 length, clone size, D gene, V gene, J gene. The D gene is left open where the match is weak. A row's size may be missing; if present it is once, few, many or a size class.

cdr3_aa: CASSQLPGTSGTDTQYF; cdr3_nt: TGTGCCAGCAGCCAACTGCCGGGGACTAGCGGCACAGATACGCAGTATTTT; cdr3_length: 17; clone_size: -; d_call: TRBD2; v_call: TRBV4-2; j_call: TRBJ2-3
cdr3_aa: CASSPGTGGNSPLHF; cdr3_nt: TGCGCCAGCAGCCCGGGGACAGGGGGTAATTCACCCCTCCACTTT; cdr3_length: 15; clone_size: once; d_call: TRBD1; v_call: TRBV5-1; j_call: TRBJ1-6
cdr3_aa: CASSTYQGYLSPLHF; cdr3_nt: TGTGCCAGCAGTACTTATCAGGGTTATTTGTCACCCCTCCACTTT; cdr3_length: 15; clone_size: -; d_call: -; v_call: TRBV6-1; j_call: TRBJ1-6
cdr3_aa: CSVTGFYNEQFF; cdr3_nt: TGCAGCGTTACAGGGTTTTACAATGAGCAGTTCTTC; cdr3_length: 12; clone_size: -; d_call: -; v_call: TRBV29-1; j_call: TRBJ2-1
cdr3_aa: CAISGQSSRTGELFF; cdr3_nt: TGTGCCATCAGTGGGCAGTCTAGTCGAACCGGGGAGCTGTTTTTT; cdr3_length: 15; clone_size: -; d_call: -; v_call: TRBV10-3; j_call: TRBJ2-2
cdr3_aa: CASSPPPGVSYNEQFF; cdr3_nt: TGTGCCAGCAGTCCACCCCCGGGGGTTTCCTACAATGAGCAGTTCTTC; cdr3_length: 16; clone_size: once; d_call: -; v_call: TRBV2; j_call: TRBJ2-1
cdr3_aa: CASSLAQVAYEQYF; cdr3_nt: TGTGCCAGCAGCTTAGCGCAGGTAGCCTACGAGCAGTACTTC; cdr3_length: 14; clone_size: -; d_call: -; v_call: TRBV11-1; j_call: TRBJ2-7
cdr3_aa: CASSVQGPYGYTF; cdr3_nt: TGTGCCAGCAGTGTCCAGGGCCCCTATGGCTACACCTTC; cdr3_length: 13; clone_size: few; d_call: -; v_call: TRBV2; j_call: TRBJ1-2
cdr3_aa: CASSPLIGAVYGYTF; cdr3_nt: TGTGCCAGCAGCCCACTAATAGGCGCAGTATATGGCTACACCTTC; cdr3_length: 15; clone_size: -; d_call: -; v_call: TRBV7-7; j_call: TRBJ1-2
cdr3_aa: CASSPGQGYYGYTF; cdr3_nt: TGTGCCAGCAGCCCGGGACAGGGTTACTATGGCTACACCTTC; cdr3_length: 14; clone_size: few; d_call: TRBD1; v_call: TRBV13; j_call: TRBJ1-2
cdr3_aa: CSAWDLTIQYF; cdr3_nt: TGCAGTGCTTGGGACTTGACCATTCAGTACTTC; cdr3_length: 11; clone_size: -; d_call: -; v_call: TRBV20-1; j_call: TRBJ2-4
cdr3_aa: CASSLAQTGSYEQYF; cdr3_nt: TGTGCCAGCAGCTTAGCCCAAACAGGTTCATACGAGCAGTACTTC; cdr3_length: 15; clone_size: few; d_call: -; v_call: TRBV7-9; j_call: TRBJ2-7
cdr3_aa: CAQQRDSYEQYF; cdr3_nt: TGTGCCCAGCAGCGGGATTCCTACGAGCAGTACTTC; cdr3_length: 12; clone_size: -; d_call: TRBD2; v_call: TRBV30; j_call: TRBJ2-7
cdr3_aa: CASSPASTGTPTDTQYF; cdr3_nt: TGTGCCAGCAGTCCCGCATCAACCGGGACACCCACAGATACGCAGTATTTT; cdr3_length: 17; clone_size: -; d_call: -; v_call: TRBV6-4; j_call: TRBJ2-3
cdr3_aa: CASSTPTSGSTDTQYF; cdr3_nt: TGTGCCAGTAGTACCCCGACTAGCGGGAGCACAGATACGCAGTATTTT; cdr3_length: 16; clone_size: -; d_call: TRBD2; v_call: TRBV19; j_call: TRBJ2-3
cdr3_aa: CASSKISGTGFTGRLLNTEAFF; cdr3_nt: TGCGCCAGCAGCAAAATTTCCGGGACAGGGTTTACGGGGCGGCTACTGAACACTGAAGCTTTCTTT; cdr3_length: 22; clone_size: -; d_call: TRBD1; v_call: TRBV5-1; j_call: TRBJ1-1
cdr3_aa: CASRVTGDTEAFF; cdr3_nt: TGTGCCAGCAGGGTCACAGGGGACACTGAAGCTTTCTTT; cdr3_length: 13; clone_size: -; d_call: TRBD1; v_call: TRBV2; j_call: TRBJ1-1
cdr3_aa: CASSDGLAGEDEQFF; cdr3_nt: TGCGCCAGCAGCGACGGACTAGCGGGGGAGGATGAGCAGTTCTTC; cdr3_length: 15; clone_size: -; d_call: TRBD2; v_call: TRBV5-1; j_call: TRBJ2-1
cdr3_aa: CASIGGKDEQYF; cdr3_nt: TGTGCCAGCATCGGGGGAAAGGACGAGCAGTACTTC; cdr3_length: 12; clone_size: -; d_call: -; v_call: TRBV2; j_call: TRBJ2-7
cdr3_aa: CASKFGTEAFF; cdr3_nt: TGTGCCAGCAAGTTCGGCACTGAAGCTTTCTTT; cdr3_length: 11; clone_size: -; d_call: -; v_call: TRBV6-5; j_call: TRBJ1-1
cdr3_aa: CASSYRIQGAYEQYF; cdr3_nt: TGTGCCAGCAGTTACCGTATACAGGGGGCCTACGAGCAGTACTTC; cdr3_length: 15; clone_size: -; d_call: TRBD1; v_call: TRBV6-5; j_call: TRBJ2-7
cdr3_aa: CASSLGTGSPLHF; cdr3_nt: TGTGCCAGCAGCTTAGGGACAGGCTCACCCCTCCACTTT; cdr3_length: 13; clone_size: -; d_call: TRBD1; v_call: TRBV5-6; j_call: TRBJ1-6
cdr3_aa: CASSPLRGGSRYEQYF; cdr3_nt: TGTGCCAGCAGTCCTTTGCGGGGGGGCTCCAGGTACGAGCAGTACTTC; cdr3_length: 16; clone_size: -; d_call: TRBD2; v_call: TRBV27; j_call: TRBJ2-7
cdr3_aa: CASSILGLAGGNEQFF; cdr3_nt: TGTGCCAGCAGCATTCTAGGACTAGCGGGTGGGAATGAGCAGTTCTTC; cdr3_length: 16; clone_size: -; d_call: TRBD2; v_call: TRBV13; j_call: TRBJ2-1
cdr3_aa: CASRPGQVNTEAFF; cdr3_nt: TGTGCCAGCAGGCCGGGACAGGTTAACACTGAAGCTTTCTTT; cdr3_length: 14; clone_size: -; d_call: TRBD1; v_call: TRBV6-5; j_call: TRBJ1-1
cdr3_aa: CASSSQDRAGYTF; cdr3_nt: TGTGCCAGCAGTTCGCAAGACAGGGCGGGCTACACCTTC; cdr3_length: 13; clone_size: -; d_call: TRBD1; v_call: TRBV27; j_call: TRBJ1-2
cdr3_aa: CASSPQQGRYEQYF; cdr3_nt: TGTGCCAGCAGCCCCCAACAGGGGAGGTACGAGCAGTACTTC; cdr3_length: 14; clone_size: -; d_call: -; v_call: TRBV5-8; j_call: TRBJ2-7
cdr3_aa: CSVEGRGRNYGYTF; cdr3_nt: TGCAGCGTTGAAGGCAGGGGGCGGAACTATGGCTACACCTTC; cdr3_length: 14; clone_size: -; d_call: TRBD1; v_call: TRBV29-1; j_call: TRBJ1-2
cdr3_aa: CASSGLAGGDTQYF; cdr3_nt: TGTGCCAGCAGTGGGCTAGCGGGAGGAGATACGCAGTATTTT; cdr3_length: 14; clone_size: -; d_call: TRBD2; v_call: TRBV2; j_call: TRBJ2-3
cdr3_aa: CARGTSISTDTQYF; cdr3_nt: TGCGCCAGAGGGACTAGTATTAGCACAGATACGCAGTATTTT; cdr3_length: 14; clone_size: -; d_call: TRBD2; v_call: TRBV10-1; j_call: TRBJ2-3
cdr3_aa: CAWSRQGYGYTF; cdr3_nt: TGTGCCTGGAGTCGACAGGGATATGGCTACACCTTC; cdr3_length: 12; clone_size: -; d_call: TRBD1; v_call: TRBV30; j_call: TRBJ1-2
cdr3_aa: CASKGGIVGGTNVLTF; cdr3_nt: TGTGCCAGCAAAGGTGGGATAGTAGGAGGGACCAACGTCCTGACTTTC; cdr3_length: 16; clone_size: -; d_call: -; v_call: TRBV2; j_call: TRBJ2-6
cdr3_aa: CASSPNDSKYNSPLHF; cdr3_nt: TGTGCCAGCTCACCGAACGACAGCAAATATAATTCACCCCTCCACTTT; cdr3_length: 16; clone_size: -; d_call: -; v_call: TRBV18; j_call: TRBJ1-6
cdr3_aa: CASRGMRDSYEQYF; cdr3_nt: TGTGCCAGCAGGGGGATGCGGGACTCCTACGAGCAGTACTTC; cdr3_length: 14; clone_size: -; d_call: -; v_call: TRBV6-5; j_call: TRBJ2-7
cdr3_aa: CASSTGVYGYTF; cdr3_nt: TGTGCCAGCAGTACAGGTGTTTATGGCTACACCTTC; cdr3_length: 12; clone_size: -; d_call: -; v_call: TRBV7-2; j_call: TRBJ1-2
cdr3_aa: CASSWTGKWPQHF; cdr3_nt: TGTGCCAGCAGCTGGACAGGAAAGTGGCCCCAGCATTTT; cdr3_length: 13; clone_size: -; d_call: TRBD1; v_call: TRBV7-2; j_call: TRBJ1-5
cdr3_aa: CATAGGGGDTQYF; cdr3_nt: TGTGCCACTGCAGGCGGAGGAGGGGATACGCAGTATTTT; cdr3_length: 13; clone_size: -; d_call: -; v_call: TRBV15; j_call: TRBJ2-3
cdr3_aa: CASNSNGVETQYF; cdr3_nt: TGTGCCAGCAACAGCAACGGGGTGGAGACCCAGTACTTC; cdr3_length: 13; clone_size: -; d_call: -; v_call: TRBV5-4; j_call: TRBJ2-5
cdr3_aa: CSAIEVDEQYF; cdr3_nt: TGCAGTGCGATCGAGGTGGACGAGCAGTACTTC; cdr3_length: 11; clone_size: -; d_call: -; v_call: TRBV20-1; j_call: TRBJ2-7
cdr3_aa: CASSESGNTEAFF; cdr3_nt: TGTGCCAGCAGTGAATCAGGAAACACTGAAGCTTTCTTT; cdr3_length: 13; clone_size: large; d_call: -; v_call: TRBV6-4; j_call: TRBJ1-1
cdr3_aa: CAWSVNRSSGQPQHF; cdr3_nt: TGTGCCTGGAGTGTAAACCGGTCCAGCGGTCAGCCCCAGCATTTT; cdr3_length: 15; clone_size: -; d_call: -; v_call: TRBV30; j_call: TRBJ1-5
cdr3_aa: CASRGRVGEAFF; cdr3_nt: TGTGCCAGCAGGGGCAGGGTGGGTGAAGCTTTCTTT; cdr3_length: 12; clone_size: -; d_call: -; v_call: TRBV12-1; j_call: TRBJ1-1
cdr3_aa: CASSPSGNNEQFF; cdr3_nt: TGTGCCAGCAGCCCCTCGGGTAACAATGAGCAGTTCTTC; cdr3_length: 13; clone_size: -; d_call: -; v_call: TRBV7-6; j_call: TRBJ2-1
cdr3_aa: CASSLRTGAQETQYF; cdr3_nt: TGCGCCAGCAGCTTGAGGACAGGGGCTCAAGAGACCCAGTACTTC; cdr3_length: 15; clone_size: -; d_call: TRBD1; v_call: TRBV5-1; j_call: TRBJ2-5
cdr3_aa: CASSGGLAGGGAYEQYF; cdr3_nt: TGCGCCAGCAGCGGGGGACTAGCGGGGGGAGGCGCCTACGAGCAGTACTTC; cdr3_length: 17; clone_size: -; d_call: TRBD2; v_call: TRBV5-1; j_call: TRBJ2-7
cdr3_aa: CASSFRGNYGYTF; cdr3_nt: TGTGCCAGCAGTTTCAGGGGTAACTATGGCTACACCTTC; cdr3_length: 13; clone_size: -; d_call: -; v_call: TRBV27; j_call: TRBJ1-2
cdr3_aa: CASSQGTSVSGELFF; cdr3_nt: TGCGCCAGCAGCCAAGGGACTAGTGTGTCCGGGGAGCTGTTTTTT; cdr3_length: 15; clone_size: few; d_call: TRBD2; v_call: TRBV4-1; j_call: TRBJ2-2
cdr3_aa: CASSSGLAGGPEFF; cdr3_nt: TGCGCCAGCAGCTCCGGACTAGCGGGAGGGCCAGAGTTCTTC; cdr3_length: 14; clone_size: -; d_call: TRBD2; v_call: TRBV5-1; j_call: TRBJ2-1
cdr3_aa: CASGEVRDNYGYTF; cdr3_nt: TGTGCCTCCGGCGAGGTCAGGGATAACTATGGCTACACCTTC; cdr3_length: 14; clone_size: -; d_call: -; v_call: TRBV10-3; j_call: TRBJ1-2
cdr3_aa: CASSSTTGEKLFF; cdr3_nt: TGTGCCAGCAGCTCTACGACCGGGGAAAAACTGTTTTTT; cdr3_length: 13; clone_size: -; d_call: -; v_call: TRBV7-9; j_call: TRBJ1-4
cdr3_aa: CSVFSGRSNEQYF; cdr3_nt: TGCAGCGTTTTTAGCGGGAGGAGTAACGAGCAGTACTTC; cdr3_length: 13; clone_size: few; d_call: TRBD2; v_call: TRBV29-1; j_call: TRBJ2-7
cdr3_aa: CASSYLQGAQETQYF; cdr3_nt: TGTGCCAGCAGTTATTTACAGGGGGCACAAGAGACCCAGTACTTC; cdr3_length: 15; clone_size: -; d_call: TRBD1; v_call: TRBV6-5; j_call: TRBJ2-5
cdr3_aa: CASSPRNSPLHF; cdr3_nt: TGTGCCAGCAGCCCCCGGAATTCACCCCTCCACTTT; cdr3_length: 12; clone_size: -; d_call: -; v_call: TRBV11-2; j_call: TRBJ1-6
cdr3_aa: CASSATPAGGDRGEQYF; cdr3_nt: TGTGCCAGCAGCGCCACTCCCGCCGGGGGGGACCGGGGCGAGCAGTACTTC; cdr3_length: 17; clone_size: -; d_call: TRBD2; v_call: TRBV5-6; j_call: TRBJ2-7
cdr3_aa: CASRYRDTQETQYF; cdr3_nt: TGTGCCAGCAGATACCGGGACACACAAGAGACCCAGTACTTC; cdr3_length: 14; clone_size: once; d_call: -; v_call: TRBV7-6; j_call: TRBJ2-5
cdr3_aa: CASSSPGGGYGYTF; cdr3_nt: TGTGCCAGCAGCTCTCCCGGGGGAGGTTATGGCTACACCTTC; cdr3_length: 14; clone_size: -; d_call: -; v_call: TRBV7-8; j_call: TRBJ1-2
cdr3_aa: CASRGGATYEQYF; cdr3_nt: TGTGCCAGCAGAGGGGGGGCCACCTACGAGCAGTACTTC; cdr3_length: 13; clone_size: once; d_call: -; v_call: TRBV7-9; j_call: TRBJ2-7
cdr3_aa: CASSRDSVRGYTF; cdr3_nt: TGTGCCAGCAGTAGGGACAGCGTCCGCGGCTACACCTTC; cdr3_length: 13; clone_size: -; d_call: TRBD1; v_call: TRBV2; j_call: TRBJ1-2
cdr3_aa: CAWSVLGDYSNQPQHF; cdr3_nt: TGTGCCTGGAGTGTACTAGGAGATTATAGCAATCAGCCCCAGCATTTT; cdr3_length: 16; clone_size: -; d_call: -; v_call: TRBV30; j_call: TRBJ1-5